This is a list of T cell receptor beta chains from one sample in a study of blood T cell repertoires in COVID-19. Repertoires were generated with immunoSEQ multiplex PCR, while TCRdb's copy carries only in-frame clones and drops some. The table shows some 100,000 clones, with approximately 90% occurring only once. Material for sequencing was peripheral blood. The receptors here all came from a human donor with acute or convalescent COVID-19. The donor label of this sample is uncertain. CDR3s include the opening cysteine and the closing phenylalanine or tryptophan. The order of the fields is D gene, V gene, clone size, J gene, CDR3 protein, CDR3 DNA. A D gene is named only where the DNA matches it firmly. The listing skips clone size in some rows; elsewhere it reads once, few, many or a size class.

D gene: TRBD2
V gene: TRBV13
clone size: NA
J gene: TRBJ2-7
CDR3 protein: CASSPRLAGAYEQYF
CDR3 DNA: TGTGCCAGCAGCCCGAGACTAGCTGGGGCCTACGAGCAGTACTTC

D gene: NA
V gene: TRBV6-2/TRBV6-3
clone size: once
J gene: TRBJ2-3
CDR3 protein: CASSYSAGSTDTQYF
CDR3 DNA: TGTGCCAGCAGTTACTCTGCGGGGAGCACAGATACGCAGTATTTT

D gene: NA
V gene: TRBV7-8
clone size: NA
J gene: TRBJ1-4
CDR3 protein: CASSLGPSPTNEKLFF
CDR3 DNA: TGTGCCAGCAGCTTAGGGCCTTCACCAACTAATGAAAAACTGTTTTTT

D gene: NA
V gene: TRBV2
clone size: NA
J gene: TRBJ1-5
CDR3 protein: CASREEAGSNQPQHF
CDR3 DNA: TGTGCCAGCAGGGAAGAGGCGGGGAGCAATCAGCCCCAGCATTTT

D gene: TRBD1
V gene: TRBV19
clone size: NA
J gene: TRBJ1-1
CDR3 protein: CASSRQGNTEAFF
CDR3 DNA: TGTGCCAGTAGCCGACAGGGAAACACTGAAGCTTTCTTT

D gene: TRBD1
V gene: TRBV2
clone size: NA
J gene: TRBJ1-1
CDR3 protein: CASSQTGRFGAFF
CDR3 DNA: TGTGCCAGCAGTCAGACAGGGCGGTTCGGAGCTTTCTTT

D gene: TRBD1
V gene: TRBV19
clone size: NA
J gene: TRBJ1-5
CDR3 protein: CASSGTGNQPQHF
CDR3 DNA: TGTGCCAGTAGCGGGACAGGGAACCAGCCCCAGCATTTT

D gene: TRBD1
V gene: TRBV6-7
clone size: NA
J gene: TRBJ1-2
CDR3 protein: CASNKGQFYGYTF
CDR3 DNA: TGTGCCAGCAATAAGGGACAGTTCTATGGCTACACCTTC

D gene: NA
V gene: TRBV7-5
clone size: NA
J gene: TRBJ1-1
CDR3 protein: CVRSLTDRINTEAFF
CDR3 DNA: TGTGTCAGAAGCTTAACGGACAGAATAAACACTGAAGCTTTCTTT

D gene: TRBD1
V gene: TRBV6-1
clone size: NA
J gene: TRBJ1-2
CDR3 protein: CASSGLGQGRDYGYTF
CDR3 DNA: TGTGCCAGCAGTGGTTTGGGACAGGGAAGGGACTATGGCTACACCTTC

D gene: TRBD1
V gene: TRBV6-5
clone size: NA
J gene: TRBJ1-2
CDR3 protein: CASRSGTGRRGYTF
CDR3 DNA: TGTGCCAGCAGATCCGGGACAGGGCGTCGTGGCTACACCTTC

D gene: TRBD1
V gene: TRBV6-5
clone size: NA
J gene: TRBJ1-1
CDR3 protein: CASSFSNTGGEAFF
CDR3 DNA: TGTGCCAGCAGTTTCTCCAACACAGGGGGTGAAGCTTTCTTT

D gene: NA
V gene: TRBV3-1/TRBV3-2
clone size: NA
J gene: TRBJ1-2
CDR3 protein: CASSQWEGRYRGYTF
CDR3 DNA: TGTGCCAGCAGCCAATGGGAGGGGAGATACCGGGGCTACACCTTC

D gene: NA
V gene: TRBV7-2
clone size: NA
J gene: TRBJ1-2
CDR3 protein: CASSLAGTENYGYTF
CDR3 DNA: TGTGCCAGCAGCTTAGCGGGGACTGAAAACTATGGCTACACCTTC

D gene: NA
V gene: TRBV4-1
clone size: NA
J gene: TRBJ2-2
CDR3 protein: CASSQERSVPGELFF
CDR3 DNA: TGCGCCAGCAGCCAAGAAAGAAGCGTTCCCGGGGAGCTGTTTTTT

D gene: NA
V gene: TRBV28
clone size: NA
J gene: TRBJ2-5
CDR3 protein: CASSHPSRGNTGETQYF
CDR3 DNA: TGTGCCAGCAGCCACCCTTCGAGGGGGAATACCGGAGAGACCCAGTACTTC

D gene: TRBD2
V gene: TRBV2
clone size: NA
J gene: TRBJ2-1
CDR3 protein: CASSVGGGNEQFF
CDR3 DNA: TGTGCCAGCAGTGTTGGGGGGGGCAATGAGCAGTTCTTC

D gene: TRBD2
V gene: TRBV5-5
clone size: NA
J gene: TRBJ2-3
CDR3 protein: CASSLSGGTGLHTQYF
CDR3 DNA: TGTGCCAGCAGCTTGTCGGGAGGGACCGGGCTCCATACGCAGTATTTT

D gene: NA
V gene: TRBV7-2
clone size: many
J gene: TRBJ2-5
CDR3 protein: CASTLWVGPQETQYF
CDR3 DNA: TGTGCCAGCACCCTCTGGGTGGGCCCTCAAGAGACCCAGTACTTC

D gene: NA
V gene: TRBV24-1
clone size: NA
J gene: TRBJ1-1
CDR3 protein: CATSSRAGTEAFF
CDR3 DNA: TGTGCCACCAGCTCCAGGGCGGGGACTGAAGCTTTCTTT